This TCR beta chain was retrieved from a study of T-cell memory formation after mild COVID-19. There are a few counts of this clonotype. Its cognate antigen is unknown. From the 5' RACE reads, TCRdb called clonotypes with MiXCR, one entry per CDR3 protein. In the table there are 580,000 or so distinct CDR3 sequences, about 18% of which are singletons. This CDR3 contains 14 residues. Germline V gene lookup returns CDR1 SGHNT and CDR2 YYREEE (reference sequence). Trimming shortened V by 3 bases and J by 6 bases, and 15 bases separated the two germline ends. Study conclusions and caveats: Pre-infection memory already had some responding clones, implying cross-reactive memory joined. Among CD4+ contracting clones, most were CM and EM, and CD8+ ones EMRA. Later expanders leaned toward CD4+, whereas clones contracting from day 15 to 85 were balanced CD4/CD8.

The sample taken for sequencing was PBMCs or a T cell subset sorted from them (not recorded which). The chain has TRBV5-4 and TRBJ1-2; D is unclear. This receptor was obtained from an adult woman who had mild COVID-19 (a few samples of this study predate the infection). Cell type and time point are not known. The CDR3 spells CASSSRWGKDGYTF. The DNA for the CDR3 is TGTGCCAGCAGCTCCCGTTGGGGAAAAGATGGCTACACCTTC.